This T cell receptor beta chain was identified in a study of shared clonotypes between healthy human individuals. The CDR3 is 12 amino acids. With 5 bases removed from V and 6 bases from J, the gap between germline ends came to 12 bases. The data were produced by immunoSEQ multiplex PCR, yet TCRdb's version contains in-frame clones alone and is incomplete. The sample lists around 2,000,000 clones, roughly 96% occurring once. This clone was counted once. CD45RA-negative memory and CD45RA+ naive subsets were split from the CD4+ cells. What was sequenced was naive CD4+ T cells sorted from blood. The subset is: CD45RA+ positively selected. This TCR derives from a man younger than 35 in good health. This chain links TRBV5-3 with TRBJ2-7; a possible D gene is TRBD2 (6 bases). TRBV5-3 is given ORF status, its function remaining uncertain. The CDR3 reads CARRRGTCEQYF. The CDR3 region has the DNA TGTGCCAGAAGGCGCGGGACCTGCGAGCAGTACTTC.